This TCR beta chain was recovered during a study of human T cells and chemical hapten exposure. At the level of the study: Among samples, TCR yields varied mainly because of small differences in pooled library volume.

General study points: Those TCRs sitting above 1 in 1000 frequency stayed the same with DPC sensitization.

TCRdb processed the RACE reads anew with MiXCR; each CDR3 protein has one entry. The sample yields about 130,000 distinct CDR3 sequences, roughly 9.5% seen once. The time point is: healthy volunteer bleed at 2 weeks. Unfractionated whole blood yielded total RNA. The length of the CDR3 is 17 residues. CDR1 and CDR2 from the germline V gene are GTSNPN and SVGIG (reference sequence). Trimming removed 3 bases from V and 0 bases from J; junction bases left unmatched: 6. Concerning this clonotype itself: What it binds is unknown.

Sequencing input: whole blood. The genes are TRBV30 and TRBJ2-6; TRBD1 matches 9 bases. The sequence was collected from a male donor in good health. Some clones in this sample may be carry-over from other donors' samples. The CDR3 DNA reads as TGTGCCTGGAGGGGGGGGACAGGGACCTCTGGGGCCAACGTCCTGACTTTC. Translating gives CAWRGGTGTSGANVLTF.